This TCR beta chain stems from a study of blood T cells in healthy people across ages. Notes on the study in general: Naive CD4+ cells and diversity were both higher in long-lived donors than in aged donors. While age rose, TCR beta diversity per million T cells dropped in a roughly linear way. The authors considered diversity estimates from one million T cells to be underestimates.

Sample-barcoded 5' priming and a J-beta primer mix drove a second PCR of 7 to 11 cycles. One entry per CDR3 protein, called by TCRdb with MiXCR from the 5' RACE reads. The sample contains hundreds of thousands of distinct CDR3 sequences, 58% of which appear only once. Isolated per sample were at least 6 million PBMCs. V dropped 1 base and J dropped 1; count of bases not matched to a gene: 2. Germline assignment: CDR1 LGHNA and CDR2 YNFKEQ. The CDR3 extends over 15 amino acids. As to this clonotype: What it binds is not known.

The sequence came from a man in his thirties or forties in good health. The chain combines TRBV4-2 with TRBJ2-5, with TRBD2 matching over 8 bases. The sample consisted of blood. The CDR3 DNA reads TGTGCCAGCAGCCAAGGCAGCGGGGGCCAAGAGACCCAGTACTTC. Protein product: CASSQGSGGQETQYF.